Shown below are 27 T cell receptor beta chains from a single sample sequenced in a study of blood T cell repertoires in COVID-19. Only in-frame clones appear in the TCRdb table, and some are missing; sequencing was by immunoSEQ multiplex PCR. The sample holds around 260,000 clones; around four fifths are singletons and the top ten take around 4.5%. The sample taken for sequencing was peripheral blood. The receptors stem from a man aged 60 to 69 who had recovered from COVID-19.

This chain links TRBV9 with TRBJ2-1, with D possibly TRBD2 on 5 matching bases. The germline CDR1 and CDR2 sequences are SGDLS and YYNGEE. The CDR3 covers 16 residues. Trimming took off 3 bases at V and 6 bases at J, with 19 bases between the two ends. CDR3 sequence: CASSDPPLAYTNEQFF. CDR3 nucleotides: TGTGCCAGCAGCGATCCCCCGCTAGCTTATACCAATGAGCAGTTCTTC. The whole variable domain, remainder taken from reference TRBV9 and TRBJ2-1, is DSGVTQTPKHLITATGQRVTLRCSPRSGDLSVYWYQQSLDQGLQFLIQYYNGEERAKGNILERFSAQQFPDLHSELNLSSLELGDSALYFCASSDPPLAYTNEQFFGPGTRLTVL.

The V call is TRBV4-2, the J call TRBJ2-2; 8 bases line up with TRBD1. After removal of 2 bases from V and 6 bases from J, the junction contained 11 bases not matched to a gene. This CDR3 region has 17 residues. CDR1 is LGHNA and CDR2 is YNFKEQ in the germline V gene. The CDR3 DNA is TGTGCCAGCAGCCAAATGGACAGGGTGTTTTTGTCCGGGGAGCTGTTTTTT. This sequence encodes CASSQMDRVFLSGELFF.

The chain couples TRBV5-1 to TRBJ2-7; D is perhaps TRBD1 (5 bases). Trimming stripped 0 bases from V and 2 bases from J, with 18 bases between. The V gene's germline CDR1 is SGHRS and CDR2 YFSETQ. The CDR3 is 17 residues long. The CDR3 nucleotides are TGCGCCAGCAGCTTGGATCTTGGTACTGGACAAGCCTACGAGCAGTACTTC. Protein: CASSLDLGTGQAYEQYF.

This clone was counted a single time. The J gene is TRBJ2-2, the V gene TRBV6-5; TRBD1 is a possible D gene (7 bases). This CDR3 region has 15 residues. V was shortened by 4 bases and J by 1 base, with 10 bases between the two germline ends. CDR1 is MNHEY and CDR2 is SVGAGI in the germline V gene. CDR3 in amino acids: CASSSQGGNTGELFF. CDR3 nucleotide sequence: TGTGCCAGCAGTTCCCAGGGGGGGAACACCGGGGAGCTGTTTTTT.

V usage is TRBV12-3 or TRBV12-4 and J usage is TRBJ1-1; 8 bases map to TRBD1. This CDR3 region has 12 residues. With 6 bases clipped from V and 4 bases from J, the junction kept 1 base outside the gene matches. The CDR3 coding sequence is TGTGCCAGCAGAACAGGGGGCACTGAAGCTTTCTTT. This gives the protein CASRTGGTEAFF.

The chain is built from TRBV5-6 and TRBJ2-7; D unresolved. V lost 1 base and J 6 bases, leaving 8 bases between the germline ends. Germline CDR1 SGHDT, CDR2 YYEEEE. The CDR3 is 12 residues long. DNA for the CDR3: TGTGCCAGCAGCTTGACTACGCGCGAGCAGTACTTC. It specifies CASSLTTREQYF.

This clone has just one count. The chain joins TRBV5-1 to TRBJ2-5; 9 nucleotides align to TRBD2. With 1 base clipped from V and 3 bases from J, the junction kept 4 bases outside the gene matches. CDR1 SGHRS and CDR2 YFSETQ come from the germline V gene. There are 15 residues in the CDR3. The CDR3 protein is CASSLRAGGEETQYF. The CDR3 bases are TGCGCCAGCAGCTTGCGAGCGGGAGGAGAAGAGACCCAGTACTTC.

This clone has just a few counts. The CDR3 reads CASRGGVNTEAFF. In DNA form, the CDR3 reads TGTGCCAGCAGGGGGGGAGTGAACACTGAAGCTTTCTTT. The chain recombines TRBV28 with TRBJ1-1, with D possibly TRBD1 on 5 matching bases. The CDR3 is 13 residues long. In germline, CDR1 is MDHEN, CDR2 SYDVKM. Between the trimmed V and J ends, which lost 6 bases and 0 bases, there was a span of 8 bases.

This sequence joins TRBV19 and TRBJ1-2; the D is unclear. CDR3 length equals 13 residues. V lost 6 bases and J lost 4, with 12 bases in between. Germline V gene data show CDR1 as LNHDA and CDR2 as SQIVND (reference sequence). CDR3 DNA: TGTGCCAGTAGGCGACATGTCATCTATGGCTACACCTTC. It yields the protein CASRRHVIYGYTF.

This clone has a single count. This chain joins TRBV5-1 and TRBJ2-3; no clear D. Trimming removed 7 bases from V and 1 base from J, with 13 bases in between. The CDR3 contains 14 residues. Germline V CDR1 and CDR2: SGHRS, YFSETQ. CDR3 in amino acids: CASEEGTRTDTQYF. The CDR3 DNA sequence: TGCGCCAGCGAGGAAGGCACCCGCACAGATACGCAGTATTTT. Variable domain in full (rest from reference TRBV5-1 and TRBJ2-3): KAGVTQTPRYLIKTRGQQVTLSCSPISGHRSVSWYQQTPGQGLQFLFEYFSETQRNKGNFPGRFSGRQFSNSRSEMNVSTLELGDSALYLCASEEGTRTDTQYFGPGTRLTVL.

This clone was picked up a small number of times. The genes are TRBV11-2 and TRBJ2-2, with TRBD1 as a possible D gene (6 bases). This CDR3 region has 14 residues. Trimming left V 11 bases short and J 4 bases short, with 17 bases between. The germline gives CDR1 SGHAT, CDR2 FQNNGV. The CDR3 loop reads CASVWGRGTGELFF. The CDR3, as DNA: TGTGCCTCCGTCTGGGGGCGCGGCACCGGGGAGCTGTTTTTT. Variable domain in full (rest from reference TRBV11-2 and TRBJ2-2): EAGVAQSPRYKIIEKRQSVAFWCNPISGHATLYWYQQILGQGPKLLIQFQNNGVVDDSQLPKDRFSAERLKGVDSTLKIQPAKLEDSAVYLCASVWGRGTGELFFGEGSRLTVL.

The chain has TRBV5-6 and TRBJ1-1, with D unresolved. The CDR3 is made up of 13 amino acids. Germline CDR1 SGHDT, CDR2 YYEEEE. V lost 4 bases and J 1 base, leaving 8 bases between the germline ends. The CDR3 DNA follows: TGTGCCAGCAGCGCCACAGCGAACACTGAAGCTTTCTTT. This encodes CASSATANTEAFF. Drawing the rest from reference TRBV5-6 and TRBJ1-1, the complete variable domain is DAGVTQSPTHLIKTRGQQVTLRCSPKSGHDTVSWYQQALGQGPQFIFQYYEEEERQRGNFPDRFSGHQFPNYSSELNVNALLLGDSALYLCASSATANTEAFFGQGTRLTVV.

This clone has a count of ten or more. The V gene is TRBV3-1 (or the pseudogene TRBV3-2), the J gene TRBJ2-7; D is ambiguous. V dropped 4 bases and J dropped 6 bases, with 10 bases sitting between them. CDR1 is LGHDT and CDR2 is YNNKEL in the germline V gene (reference sequence). CDR3 length equals 12 residues. As DNA, the CDR3 is TGTGCCAGCAGCCTGGTGGAGAGCGAGCAGTACTTC. As protein: CASSLVESEQYF.

The V gene is TRBV6-5, the J gene TRBJ2-5, with 11 bases lining up with TRBD2. Germline CDR1 MNHEY, CDR2 SVGAGI. This CDR3 comprises 15 residues. The trim removed 1 base at V and 5 bases at J, leaving 3 bases unmatched. In nucleotides, the CDR3 is TGTGCCAGCAGTTACTTAGCGGGGGGGCGGGAGACCCAGTACTTC. Translated, it gives CASSYLAGGRETQYF.

The V and J genes are TRBV30 and TRBJ2-2; the D is unclear. With 0 bases removed from V and 0 bases from J, the gap between germline ends came to 11 bases. Looked up from germline, CDR1 is GTSNPN and CDR2 is SVGIG (reference sequence). The CDR3 consists of 16 residues. CDR3 coding DNA: TGTGCCTGGAGTGTTGGCAGAATCGCGAACACCGGGGAGCTGTTTTTT. It specifies CAWSVGRIANTGELFF.

The chain has TRBV9 and TRBJ2-7; a possible D gene is TRBD2 (6 bases). Trimming stripped 9 bases from V and 5 bases from J, with 12 bases between. This CDR3 comprises 11 residues. Germline CDR1 and CDR2: SGDLS and YYNGEE. The CDR3 nucleotides are TGTGCCACTTGGGGCGGGAACGAGCAGTACTTC. It translates to CATWGGNEQYF.

This clone showed up many times. The chain links TRBV5-1 to TRBJ1-1, with 8 bases that match TRBD1. Germline assignment: CDR1 SGHRS and CDR2 YFSETQ. V lost 3 bases and J lost 1; bases outside the gene matches: 5. The CDR3 is 15 residues long. The chain's CDR3 is CASSSSGTGNTEAFF. The CDR3 region has the DNA TGCGCCAGCAGCTCATCCGGGACAGGGAACACTGAAGCTTTCTTT.

This clone was seen a handful of times. The chain recombines TRBV30 with TRBJ2-3; 7 bases fit TRBD1. This CDR3 spans 16 amino acids. Germline-derived CDR1 and CDR2 are GTSNPN and SVGIG (reference sequence). V shed 1 base and J 2 bases; nucleotides not matched to a gene: 9. CDR3 coding DNA: TGTGCCTGGAGTGCACCCGGGACAGCAGTCACAGATACGCAGTATTTT. The encoded protein is CAWSAPGTAVTDTQYF.

The CDR3 nucleotides read TGTGCCAGCAGAACACGGAGGGACGTTTACTATGGCTACACCTTC. Translated: CASRTRRDVYYGYTF. This chain uses TRBV28 with TRBJ1-2, with D possibly being TRBD1 (5 bases). Trimming took 6 bases from V and 3 from J, leaving 17 bases between them. The CDR3 is 15 amino acids. In germline, CDR1 is MDHEN, CDR2 SYDVKM.

This clone was seen just once. The chain uses TRBV2 and TRBJ2-3; 11 positions match TRBD1. The CDR3 is 16 amino acids. Trimming at V came to 5 bases and at J to 2 bases, leaving 6 bases not matched to a gene. Germline values: CDR1 SNHLY, CDR2 FYNNEI. The CDR3 region is CASSFGQGASTDTQYF. CDR3 bases: TGTGCCAGCAGTTTTGGACAGGGGGCGTCCACAGATACGCAGTATTTT.

The DNA of the CDR3 is TGTGCCAGCAGAGCAACAGGGTCAAACACTGAAGCTTTCTTT. This codes for CASRATGSNTEAFF. The genes are TRBV6-5 and TRBJ1-1, with D perhaps matching TRBD1 (6 bases). Between the trimmed V and J ends, which lost 6 bases and 2 bases, there was a span of 13 bases. The length of the CDR3 is 14 residues. Germline-derived CDR1 and CDR2 are MNHEY and SVGAGI.

This chain joins TRBV16 and TRBJ2-7, with 7 bases identical to TRBD1. V was pared by 3 bases and J by 2 bases, with 4 bases of the junction left unmatched. Germline CDR1 and CDR2: KGHSY and FQNENV. This CDR3 is built from 14 residues. The CDR3 region is CASSHYQGAYEQYF. CDR3 sequence (DNA): TGTGCCAGCAGCCATTACCAGGGGGCCTACGAGCAGTACTTC.

The genes are TRBV2 and TRBJ2-3; TRBD1 might be the D (5 bases). Trimming stripped 6 bases from V and 1 base from J, with 17 bases between. Looked up from germline, CDR1 is SNHLY and CDR2 is FYNNEI. CDR3 length: 16 amino acids. The CDR3 DNA is TGTGCCAGCAGCTGGAAACAGGCAGGAGGCACAGATACGCAGTATTTT. Translation gives CASSWKQAGGTDTQYF. Full variable domain (missing parts from reference TRBV2 and TRBJ2-3): EPEVTQTPSHQVTQMGQEVILRCVPISNHLYFYWYRQILGQKVEFLVSFYNNEISEKSEIFDDQFSVERPDGSNFTLKIRSTKLEDSAMYFCASSWKQAGGTDTQYFGPGTRLTVL.

The chain uses TRBV6-5 and TRBJ2-7; 10 nucleotides align to TRBD1. Germline CDR1 MNHEY, CDR2 SVGAGI. The CDR3 consists of 14 residues. Trimming cost V 10 bases and J 3 bases; bases outside gene matches: 9. CDR3: CATLRGTGVYEQYF. The DNA of the CDR3 is TGTGCCACCCTACGGGGGACAGGGGTCTACGAGCAGTACTTC.

This chain joins TRBV9 and TRBJ2-7; the D gene is possibly TRBD2 (6 bases). Germline lookup yields CDR1 SGDLS and CDR2 YYNGEE. Trimming shortened V by 4 bases and J by 5 bases, and 13 bases separated the two germline ends. The CDR3 consists of 13 residues. In DNA form, the CDR3 reads TGTGCCAGCAGCTCCTACGGGGGAAACGAGCAGTACTTC. This codes for CASSSYGGNEQYF.

J is TRBJ2-6 and V is TRBV5-6; 8 bases line up with TRBD2. From germline, CDR1 is SGHDT and CDR2 YYEEEE. V was pared by 0 bases and J by 2 bases, with 4 bases of the junction left unmatched. This CDR3 contains 17 residues. The CDR3 bases are TGTGCCAGCAGCTTGGGTTCGGGACTAGCTGGGGCCAACGTCCTGACTTTC. This encodes CASSLGSGLAGANVLTF.

For the CDR3, the DNA is TGTGCCAGCAGCTTAACCAGTGTGAGGCAGGGGGCCTACGAGCAGTACTTC. It translates to CASSLTSVRQGAYEQYF. The V call is TRBV7-3, the J call TRBJ2-7, with 7 bases fitting TRBD1. The CDR3 covers 17 residues. With 0 bases clipped from V and 2 bases from J, the junction kept 10 bases outside the gene matches. In germline, CDR1 is SGHTA, CDR2 FQGTGA.